This T cell receptor (beta chain) is drawn from a study of blood T cell repertoires in COVID-19 (TCRdb year 2020). The study in broad terms: The collaborator samples originated in the United States, Italy and Spain and spanned the acute and convalescent phases of COVID-19. Nearly every sample came with metadata listing a de-identified subject ID, COVID-19 status, age in years and sex. The samples were drawn from the first 160 participants of the ongoing ImmuneRACE study and from roughly 1,300 subjects provided by 6 global collaborators. Subjects who had been exposed to COVID-19, were actively infected with it, or had recovered from it provided the deeply sampled blood TCRbeta repertoires that made up the dataset. The prospective study material was composed of cDNA or gDNA derived from T cells, B-cell-depleted T cells, or PBMCs. The repertoires were made available in a free public database intended to serve as a resource for research on the immune response to SARS-CoV-2. Where HLA class I and class II types were available, the types were taken from metadata supplied by the sample provider, not from assay-based typing. General findings and caveats noted by the study authors: Clinical and demographic metadata were provided uncurated, with the amount varying by source and participant.

The immunoSEQ Assay, a bias-controlled multiplex PCR, was used to amplify TCRbeta CDR3 regions from genomic DNA. As for the original processing: The number of nucleated cells in each sample was estimated from the amplification of reference gene primers within the assay. Sequence reads were collapsed and filtered to measure the absolute abundance of every unique TCRbeta CDR3 rearrangement. For each sample, productive Simpson clonality was calculated as the square root of Simpson's diversity index over productive rearrangements. TCRdb's version of the immuneACCESS table is confined to in-frame rearrangements and falls short of the full clone set. An unresolved V gene accounts for under half of the shortfall where checked; the remainder is of unknown origin. That table gives V, J and clone size, and the DNA gave D and trimming. Here the sample has 300,000 to 350,000 clones; about 90% occur a single time. The top ten hold around 4.4% of the sample.

CDR1 and CDR2 were assigned from the germline V gene as SGHTA and FQGTGA. V sheds 5 bases and J sheds 2 bases, leaving 14 bases between their ends. From its cysteine to its phenylalanine, the CDR3 spans 15 amino acids. Just CDR3 DNA is preserved here, 45 bases in frame from base 1. In the case of this clone: The antigen it recognizes is unknown. One base away there is no much larger clone; base qualities are not given.

In the prospective study, participants were 18 to 89 years old, resided in about two dozen geographic areas of the United States, and were enrolled through a virtual design. In the prospective study, cohorts were assigned on the basis of participant-reported clinical history obtained from a screening survey and a study questionnaire. Mobile phlebotomists in the prospective study collected whole blood, serum and a nasopharyngeal or oropharyngeal swab from every participant. Prospective study participants could optionally give additional blood draws and questionnaires over an approximately 2-month period. Prospective study blood samples were shipped either frozen or at room temperature before DNA extraction.

Specimen: PBMCs or T cells enriched from blood (not recorded which). The receptor chain draws on TRBV7-3 and TRBJ2-3; possibly the D gene is TRBD2, per 6 matching bases. The origin of this receptor is a woman younger than 30 with acute COVID-19. The DNA is TGTGCCAGCAGCCTGGGACTGACCTCCACAGATACGCAGTATTTT. Translation gives CASSLGLTSTDTQYF.